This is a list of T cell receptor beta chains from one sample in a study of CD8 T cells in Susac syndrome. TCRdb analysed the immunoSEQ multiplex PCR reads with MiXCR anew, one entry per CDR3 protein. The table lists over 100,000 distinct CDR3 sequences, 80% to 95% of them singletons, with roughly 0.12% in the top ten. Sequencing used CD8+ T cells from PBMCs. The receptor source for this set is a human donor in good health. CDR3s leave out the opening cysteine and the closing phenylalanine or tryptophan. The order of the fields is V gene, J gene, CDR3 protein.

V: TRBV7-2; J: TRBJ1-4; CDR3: ASSPQRNEKLF
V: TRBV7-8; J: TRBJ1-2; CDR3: ASSLGGGHGYT
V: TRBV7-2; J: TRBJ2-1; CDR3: ASSLVSLGQTYNEQF
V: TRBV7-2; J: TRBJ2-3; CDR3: ASSLASTDTQY
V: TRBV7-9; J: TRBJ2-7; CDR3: ASSLAFTFWDYEQY
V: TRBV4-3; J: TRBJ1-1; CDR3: ASSLNPGTGNTEAF
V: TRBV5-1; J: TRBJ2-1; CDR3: ASRELGATEQF
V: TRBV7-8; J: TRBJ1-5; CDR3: ASSLLPGDSKDQPQH
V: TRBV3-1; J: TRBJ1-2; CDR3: ASSSLTVTRYT
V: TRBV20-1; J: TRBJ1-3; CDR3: SARDRSSGNTIY
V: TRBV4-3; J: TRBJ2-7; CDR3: ASSQATTHYEQY
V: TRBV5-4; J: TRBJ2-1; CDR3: ATAPSSYNEQF
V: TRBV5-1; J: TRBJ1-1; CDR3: ASSKAEGVNTEAF
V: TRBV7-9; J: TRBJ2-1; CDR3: ASSLALAGAHNEQF
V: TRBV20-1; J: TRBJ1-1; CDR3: SARPGTATSEAF
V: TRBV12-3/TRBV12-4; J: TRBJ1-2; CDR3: ASSPGQGIYGYT
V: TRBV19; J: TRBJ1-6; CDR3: ASSRQGDSPLH
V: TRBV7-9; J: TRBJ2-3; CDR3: ASSLLTDTQY
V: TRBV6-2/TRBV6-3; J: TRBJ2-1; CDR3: ASSNSDEQF
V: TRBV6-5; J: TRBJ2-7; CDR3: ASSFVAGGPGEQY
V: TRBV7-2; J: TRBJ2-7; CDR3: ASSLNPGRRNYEQY
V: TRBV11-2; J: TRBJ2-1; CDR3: ASSTDRFLNNEQF
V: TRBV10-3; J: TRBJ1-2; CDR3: AIKRVGTDGYT
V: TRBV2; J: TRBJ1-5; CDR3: ASSVIGQGNQPQH
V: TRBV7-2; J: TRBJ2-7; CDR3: ASSPGIEQY
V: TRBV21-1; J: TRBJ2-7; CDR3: APDPEREQISPLYEQY
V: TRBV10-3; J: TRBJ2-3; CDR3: AISESIADTQY
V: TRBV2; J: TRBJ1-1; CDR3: ASSVLGGSTEAF
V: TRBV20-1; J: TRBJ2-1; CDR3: SARSGDSYNEQF
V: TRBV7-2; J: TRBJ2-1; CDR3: ASSLGAGRGSPNEQF
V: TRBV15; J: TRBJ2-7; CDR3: ATSRRAAYYEQY
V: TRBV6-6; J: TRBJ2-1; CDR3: ASTSETSVYNEQF
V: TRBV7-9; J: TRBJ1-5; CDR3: ASSLEGAGNQPQH
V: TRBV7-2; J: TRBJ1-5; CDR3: ASSLATGRNHPQH
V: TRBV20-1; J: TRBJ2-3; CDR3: SARVPSGATDTQY
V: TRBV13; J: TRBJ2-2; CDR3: ASSFSSPGELF
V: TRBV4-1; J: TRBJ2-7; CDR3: ASSQEAISYEQY
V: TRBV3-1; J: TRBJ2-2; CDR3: ASSPGASSGELF
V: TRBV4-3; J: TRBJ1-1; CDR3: ASSQDPRSEAF
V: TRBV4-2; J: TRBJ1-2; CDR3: ASSQGSWSAWGYT
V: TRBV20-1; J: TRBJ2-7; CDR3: SASVPGSRIYEQY
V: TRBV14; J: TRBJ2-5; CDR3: ASSTRQGVRYDRETQY
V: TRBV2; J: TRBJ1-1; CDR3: ASSSLRGRTEAF
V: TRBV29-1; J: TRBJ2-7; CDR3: SADLPGPGQGRYEQY
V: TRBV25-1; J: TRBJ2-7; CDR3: ASSKLSAGTGDEQY
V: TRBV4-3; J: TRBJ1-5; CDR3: ASSQDLRGGNQPQH
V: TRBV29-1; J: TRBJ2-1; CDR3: SVVGLAGSYNEQF
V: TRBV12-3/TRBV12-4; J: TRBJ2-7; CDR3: ASSPPTSVYEQY
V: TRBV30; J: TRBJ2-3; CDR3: AWRPSTDTQY
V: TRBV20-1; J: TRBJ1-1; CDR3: SARANRERDQVF
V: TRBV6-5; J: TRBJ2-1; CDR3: ASSYSPGGPPLEQF